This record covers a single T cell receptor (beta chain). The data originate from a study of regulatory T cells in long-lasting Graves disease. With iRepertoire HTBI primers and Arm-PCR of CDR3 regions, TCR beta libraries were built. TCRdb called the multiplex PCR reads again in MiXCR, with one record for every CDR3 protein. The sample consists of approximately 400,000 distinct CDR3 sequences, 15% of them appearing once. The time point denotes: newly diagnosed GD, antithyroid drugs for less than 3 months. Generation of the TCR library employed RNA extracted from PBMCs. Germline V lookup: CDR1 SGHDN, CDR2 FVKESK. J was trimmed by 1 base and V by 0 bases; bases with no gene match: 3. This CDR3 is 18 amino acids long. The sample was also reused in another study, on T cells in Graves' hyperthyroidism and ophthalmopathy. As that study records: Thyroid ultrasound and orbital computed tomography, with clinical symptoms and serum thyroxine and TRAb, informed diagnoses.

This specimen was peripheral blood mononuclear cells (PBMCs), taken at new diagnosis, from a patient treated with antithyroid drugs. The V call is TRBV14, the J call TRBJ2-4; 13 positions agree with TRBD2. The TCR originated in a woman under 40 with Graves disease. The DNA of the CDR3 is TGTGCCAGCAGCCAAGAAGGACTAGCGGGAGAGGCCAAAAACATTCAGTACTTC. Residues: CASSQEGLAGEAKNIQYF.